This T cell receptor (beta chain) was sequenced in a study of identical twins. Study-wide findings and caveats: Beta out-of-frame sequences showed weaker excess twin sharing. Zero-insertion analyses might be partly confounded by invariant T cells like MAIT and iNKT. Fewer insertions characterized abundant cord blood beta clonotypes, whereas memory repertoires showed none.

A universal primer site was created by template switching, with the cDNA bearing unique molecular identifiers. TCRdb itself ran the 5' RACE reads through MiXCR, one entry per CDR3 protein. The profile shows approximately 1.8 million distinct CDR3 sequences, 25% to 35% of them singletons. About this clonotype: Its target is not known. The junction shows a germline mismatch at one end, possibly a read error.

The length of the CDR3 is 16 residues. Germline V gene data show CDR1 as MNHNS and CDR2 as SASEGT. The V and J genes are TRBV6-1 and TRBJ1-2; TRBD1 agrees at 7 bases. Sequencing was carried out using cord blood. This sequence originates from a newborn girl in good health. The CDR3 bases are TGTGCCAGCAGTCAAGCAGGGGGGGGACCCTACTATGGCTACACCTTC. It codes for CASSQAGGGPYYGYTF.